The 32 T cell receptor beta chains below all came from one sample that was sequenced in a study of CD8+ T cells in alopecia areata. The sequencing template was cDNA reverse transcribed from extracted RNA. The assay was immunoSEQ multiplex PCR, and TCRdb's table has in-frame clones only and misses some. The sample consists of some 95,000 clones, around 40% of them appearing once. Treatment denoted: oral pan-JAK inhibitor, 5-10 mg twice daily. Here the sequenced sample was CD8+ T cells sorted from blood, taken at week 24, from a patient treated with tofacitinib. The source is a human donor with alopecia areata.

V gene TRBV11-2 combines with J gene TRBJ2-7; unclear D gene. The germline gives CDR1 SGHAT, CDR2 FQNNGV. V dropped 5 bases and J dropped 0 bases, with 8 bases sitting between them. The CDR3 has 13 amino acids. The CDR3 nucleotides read TGTGCCAGCAGCGCATACATCTCCTACGAGCAGTACTTC. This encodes CASSAYISYEQYF.

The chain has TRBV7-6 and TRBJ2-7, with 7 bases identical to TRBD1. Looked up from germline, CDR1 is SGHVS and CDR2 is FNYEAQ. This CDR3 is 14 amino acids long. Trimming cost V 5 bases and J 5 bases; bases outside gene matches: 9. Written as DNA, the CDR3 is TGTGCCAGCAGCAATGGACAGGTGGGGGACGAGCAGTACTTC. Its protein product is CASSNGQVGDEQYF.

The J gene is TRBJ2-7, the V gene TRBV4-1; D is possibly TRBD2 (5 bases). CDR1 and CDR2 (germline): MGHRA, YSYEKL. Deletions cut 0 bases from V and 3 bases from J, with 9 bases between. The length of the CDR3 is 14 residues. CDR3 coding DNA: TGCGCCAGCAGCCAAGAGAATAGCGACTACGAGCAGTACTTC. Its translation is CASSQENSDYEQYF.

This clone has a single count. CDR3 nucleotide sequence: TGCGCCAGCAGCCAAGAATACAGGGGGAGCAATCAGCCCCAGCATTTT. This gives the protein CASSQEYRGSNQPQHF. The chain is built from TRBV4-1 and TRBJ1-5; 8 positions agree with TRBD1. Germline lookup yields CDR1 MGHRA and CDR2 YSYEKL. The V segment lost 0 bases and the J segment 1 base; nucleotides outside the gene matches: 2. The CDR3 contains 16 residues.

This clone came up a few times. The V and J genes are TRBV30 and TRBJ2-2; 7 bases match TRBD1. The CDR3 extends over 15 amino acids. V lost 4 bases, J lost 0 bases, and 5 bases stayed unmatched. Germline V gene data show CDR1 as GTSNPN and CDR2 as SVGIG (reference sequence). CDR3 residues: CAWNKDRSNTGELFF. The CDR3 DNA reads TGTGCCTGGAATAAGGACAGGTCGAACACCGGGGAGCTGTTTTTT.

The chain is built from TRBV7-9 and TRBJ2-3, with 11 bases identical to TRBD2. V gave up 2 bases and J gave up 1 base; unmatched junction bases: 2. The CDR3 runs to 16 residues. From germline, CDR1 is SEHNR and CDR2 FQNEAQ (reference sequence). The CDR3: CASSLLAGGRTDTQYF. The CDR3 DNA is TGTGCCAGCAGCTTACTAGCGGGAGGCCGCACAGATACGCAGTATTTT.

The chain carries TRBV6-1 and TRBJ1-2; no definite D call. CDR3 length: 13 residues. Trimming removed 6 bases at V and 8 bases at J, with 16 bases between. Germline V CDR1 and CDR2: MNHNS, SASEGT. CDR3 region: CASRESEGWGYTF. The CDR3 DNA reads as TGTGCCAGCAGGGAGTCGGAGGGCTGGGGCTACACCTTC.

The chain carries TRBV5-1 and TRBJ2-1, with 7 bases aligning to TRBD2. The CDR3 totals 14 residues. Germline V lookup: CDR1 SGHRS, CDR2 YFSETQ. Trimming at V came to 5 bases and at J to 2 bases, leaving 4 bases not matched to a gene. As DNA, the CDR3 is TGCGCCAGCAGGGGCGGGGGAGCCTACAATGAGCAGTTCTTC. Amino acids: CASRGGGAYNEQFF.

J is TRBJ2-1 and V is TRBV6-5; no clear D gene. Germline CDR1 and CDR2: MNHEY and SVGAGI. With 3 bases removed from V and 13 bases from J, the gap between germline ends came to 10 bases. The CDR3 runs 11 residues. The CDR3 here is CASSYQAYQFF. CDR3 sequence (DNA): TGTGCCAGCAGTTATCAGGCTTATCAGTTCTTC.

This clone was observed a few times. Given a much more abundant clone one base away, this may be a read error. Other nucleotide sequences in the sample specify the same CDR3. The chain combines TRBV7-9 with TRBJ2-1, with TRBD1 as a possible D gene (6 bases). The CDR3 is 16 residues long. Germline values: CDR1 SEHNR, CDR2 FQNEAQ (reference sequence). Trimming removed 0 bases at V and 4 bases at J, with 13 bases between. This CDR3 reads CASSLAAGGAYNEQFF. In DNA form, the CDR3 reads TGTGCCAGCAGCTTAGCGGCTGGGGGCGCATACAATGAGCAGTTCTTC.

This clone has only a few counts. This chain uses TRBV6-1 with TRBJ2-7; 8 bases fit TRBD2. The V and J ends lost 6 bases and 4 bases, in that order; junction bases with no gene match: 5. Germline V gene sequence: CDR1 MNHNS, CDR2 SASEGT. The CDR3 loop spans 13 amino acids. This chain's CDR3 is CASRAGAVYEQYF. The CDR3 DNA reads TGTGCCAGCAGAGCGGGAGCAGTATACGAGCAGTACTTC.

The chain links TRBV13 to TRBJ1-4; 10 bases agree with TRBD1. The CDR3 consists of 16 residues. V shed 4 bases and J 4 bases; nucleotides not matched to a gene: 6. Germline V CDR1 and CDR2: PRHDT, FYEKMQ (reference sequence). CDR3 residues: CASSSGTGVINEKLFF. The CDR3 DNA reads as TGTGCCAGCAGCTCCGGGACAGGGGTTATTAATGAAAAACTGTTTTTT. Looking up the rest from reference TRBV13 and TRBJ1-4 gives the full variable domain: AAGVIQSPRHLIKEKRETATLKCYPIPRHDTVYWYQQGPGQDPQFLISFYEKMQSDKGSIPDRFSAQQFSDYHSELNMSSLELGDSALYFCASSSGTGVINEKLFFGSGTQLSVL.

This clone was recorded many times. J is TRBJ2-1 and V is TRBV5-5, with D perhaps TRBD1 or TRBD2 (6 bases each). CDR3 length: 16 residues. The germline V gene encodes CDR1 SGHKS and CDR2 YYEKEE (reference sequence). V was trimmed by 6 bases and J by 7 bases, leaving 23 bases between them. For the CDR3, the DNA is TGTGCCAGCACACACGGGGGCGGGGCGGAAGGGAATGAGCAGTTCTTC. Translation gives CASTHGGGAEGNEQFF.

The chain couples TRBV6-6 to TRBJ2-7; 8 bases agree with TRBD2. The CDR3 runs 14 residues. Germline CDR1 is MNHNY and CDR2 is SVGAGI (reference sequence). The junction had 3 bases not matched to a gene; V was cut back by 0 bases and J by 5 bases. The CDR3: CASSYSTGGDEQYF. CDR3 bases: TGTGCCAGCAGTTACTCGACCGGGGGGGACGAGCAGTACTTC.

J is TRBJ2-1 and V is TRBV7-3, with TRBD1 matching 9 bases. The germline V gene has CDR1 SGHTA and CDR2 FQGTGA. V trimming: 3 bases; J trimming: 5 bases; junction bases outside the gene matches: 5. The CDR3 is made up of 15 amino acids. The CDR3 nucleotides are TGTGCCAGCAGCTTCCACGGGACAGGGAACAATGAGCAGTTCTTC. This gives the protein CASSFHGTGNNEQFF.

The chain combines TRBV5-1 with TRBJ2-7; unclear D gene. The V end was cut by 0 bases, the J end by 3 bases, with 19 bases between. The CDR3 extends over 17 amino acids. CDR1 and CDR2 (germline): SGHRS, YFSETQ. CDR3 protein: CASSLAWADPRFYEQYF. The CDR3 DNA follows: TGCGCCAGCAGCTTGGCCTGGGCAGACCCCAGGTTCTACGAGCAGTACTTC.

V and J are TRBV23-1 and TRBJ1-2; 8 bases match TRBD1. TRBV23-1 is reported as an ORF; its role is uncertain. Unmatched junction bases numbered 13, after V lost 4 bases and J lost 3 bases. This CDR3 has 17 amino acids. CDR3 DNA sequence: TGCGCCAGCAGTCGAGACCGAGACAGGGGCGAACACTATGGCTACACCTTC. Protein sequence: CASSRDRDRGEHYGYTF.

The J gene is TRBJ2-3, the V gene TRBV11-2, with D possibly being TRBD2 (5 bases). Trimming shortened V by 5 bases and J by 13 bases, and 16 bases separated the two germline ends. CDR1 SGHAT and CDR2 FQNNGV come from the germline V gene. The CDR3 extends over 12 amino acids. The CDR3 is CASSLAPKEEYF. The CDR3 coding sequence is TGTGCCAGCAGCCTCGCCCCTAAGGAGGAGTATTTT.

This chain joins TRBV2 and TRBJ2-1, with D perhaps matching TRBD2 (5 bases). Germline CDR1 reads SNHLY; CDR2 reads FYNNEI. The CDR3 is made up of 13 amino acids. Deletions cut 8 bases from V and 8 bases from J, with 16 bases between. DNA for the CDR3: TGTGCCAGCTTATTGCGAGGGATCGATGAGCAGTTCTTC. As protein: CASLLRGIDEQFF.

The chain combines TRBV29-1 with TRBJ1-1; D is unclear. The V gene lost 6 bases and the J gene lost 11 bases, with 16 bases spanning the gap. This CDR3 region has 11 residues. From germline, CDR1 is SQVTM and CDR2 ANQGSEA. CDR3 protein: CSVLTPRSAFF. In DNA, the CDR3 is TGCAGCGTATTAACCCCTCGGTCGGCTTTCTTT.

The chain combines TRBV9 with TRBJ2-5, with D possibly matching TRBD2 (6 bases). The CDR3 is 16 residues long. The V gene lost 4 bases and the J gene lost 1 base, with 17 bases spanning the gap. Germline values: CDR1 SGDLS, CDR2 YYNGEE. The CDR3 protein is CASSPRSAGTQETQYF. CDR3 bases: TGTGCCAGCAGCCCCCGCTCCGCGGGAACCCAAGAGACCCAGTACTTC.

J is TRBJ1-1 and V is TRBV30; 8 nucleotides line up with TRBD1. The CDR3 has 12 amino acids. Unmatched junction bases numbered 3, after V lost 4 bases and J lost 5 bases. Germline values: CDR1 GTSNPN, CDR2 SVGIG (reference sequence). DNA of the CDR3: TGTGCCTGGACACAGGGGGGGACTGAAGCTTTCTTT. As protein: CAWTQGGTEAFF. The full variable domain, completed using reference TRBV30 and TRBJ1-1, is SQTIHQWPATLVQPVGSPLSLECTVEGTSNPNLYWYRQAAGRGLQLLFYSVGIGQISSEVPQNLSASRPQDRQFILSSKKLLLSDSGFYLCAWTQGGTEAFFGQGTRLTVV.

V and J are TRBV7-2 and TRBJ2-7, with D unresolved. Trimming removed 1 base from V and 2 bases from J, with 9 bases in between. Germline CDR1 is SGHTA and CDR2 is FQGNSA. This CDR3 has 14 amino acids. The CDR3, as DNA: TGTGCCAGCAGCTTAGTTTCGCTTGCCTACGAGCAGTACTTC. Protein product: CASSLVSLAYEQYF.

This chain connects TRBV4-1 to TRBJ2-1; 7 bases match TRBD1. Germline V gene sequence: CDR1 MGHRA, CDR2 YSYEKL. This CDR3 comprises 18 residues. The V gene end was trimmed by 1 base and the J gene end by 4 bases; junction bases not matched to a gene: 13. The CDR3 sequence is CASSQVHVPGGQYNEQFF. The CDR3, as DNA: TGCGCCAGCAGCCAAGTCCATGTCCCAGGGGGACAGTACAATGAGCAGTTCTTC.

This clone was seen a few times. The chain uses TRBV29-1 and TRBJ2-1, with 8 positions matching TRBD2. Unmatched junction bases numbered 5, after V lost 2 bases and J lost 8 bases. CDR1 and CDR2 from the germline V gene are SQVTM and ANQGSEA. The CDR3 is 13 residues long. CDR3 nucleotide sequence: TGCAGCGTTGAAAGCGGGAGTCCCTATGAGCAGTTCTTC. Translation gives CSVESGSPYEQFF.

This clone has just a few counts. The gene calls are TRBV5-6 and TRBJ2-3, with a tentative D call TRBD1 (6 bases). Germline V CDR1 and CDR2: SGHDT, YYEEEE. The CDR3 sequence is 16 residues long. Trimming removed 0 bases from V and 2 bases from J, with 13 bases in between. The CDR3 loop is CASSLGGTPITDTQYF. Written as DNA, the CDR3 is TGTGCCAGCAGCTTGGGAGGGACACCAATCACAGATACGCAGTATTTT.

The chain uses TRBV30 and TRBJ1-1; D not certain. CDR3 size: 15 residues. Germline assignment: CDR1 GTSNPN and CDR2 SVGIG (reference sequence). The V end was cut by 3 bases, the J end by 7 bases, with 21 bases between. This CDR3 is CAWRTQVWEYYEAFF. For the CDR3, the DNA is TGTGCCTGGAGGACCCAGGTGTGGGAGTATTATGAAGCTTTCTTT.

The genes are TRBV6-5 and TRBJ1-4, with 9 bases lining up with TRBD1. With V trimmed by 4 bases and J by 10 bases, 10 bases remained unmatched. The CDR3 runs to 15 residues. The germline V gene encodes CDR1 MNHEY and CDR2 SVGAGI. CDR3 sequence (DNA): TGTGCCAGCAGTTTTTCAACAGGGGGCTTCGGAAAACTGTTTTTT. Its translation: CASSFSTGGFGKLFF.

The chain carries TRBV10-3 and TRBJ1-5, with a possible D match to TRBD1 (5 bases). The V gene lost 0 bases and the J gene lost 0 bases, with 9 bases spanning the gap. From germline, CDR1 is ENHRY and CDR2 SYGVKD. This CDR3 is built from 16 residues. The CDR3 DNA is TGTGCCATCAGTGAGTCAGACAGCTATAGCAATCAGCCCCAGCATTTT. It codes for CAISESDSYSNQPQHF.

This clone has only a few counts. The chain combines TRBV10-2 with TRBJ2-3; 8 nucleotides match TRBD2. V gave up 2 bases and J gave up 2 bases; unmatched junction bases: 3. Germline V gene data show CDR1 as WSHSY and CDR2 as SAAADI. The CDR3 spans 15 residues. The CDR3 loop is CASSETSGFTDTQYF. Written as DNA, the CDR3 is TGCGCCAGCAGTGAGACTAGCGGTTTCACAGATACGCAGTATTTT.

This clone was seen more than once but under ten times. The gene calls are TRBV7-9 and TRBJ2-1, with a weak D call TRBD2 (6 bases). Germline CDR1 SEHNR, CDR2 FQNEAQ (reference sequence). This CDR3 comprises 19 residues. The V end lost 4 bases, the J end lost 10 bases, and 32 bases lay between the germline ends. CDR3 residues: CASSSDLVDHGGRYGEQFF. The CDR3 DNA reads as TGTGCCAGCAGCTCGGACTTGGTGGACCATGGTGGGAGGTACGGGGAGCAGTTCTTC.

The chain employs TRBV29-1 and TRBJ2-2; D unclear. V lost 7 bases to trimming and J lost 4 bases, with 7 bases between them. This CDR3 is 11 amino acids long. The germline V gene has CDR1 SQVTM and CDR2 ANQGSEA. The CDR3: CSGWGTGELFF. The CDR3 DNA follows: TGCAGCGGTTGGGGCACCGGGGAGCTGTTTTTT.